These 11 T cell receptor beta chains came from one sample sequenced in a study of cytomegalovirus exposure and HLA in healthy donors. The PCR was carried out with 60 Vbeta primers and 13 Jbeta primers. Clones were read by immunoSEQ multiplex PCR, and TCRdb kept only the in-frame ones, dropping some. The data contain some 170,000 clones, 77% of them singletons. The specimen was PBMCs. Receptors originate from a woman aged 25 to 39 in good health and CMV-seronegative.

The chain is built from TRBV6-6 and TRBJ1-2; unclear D gene. Germline lookup yields CDR1 MNHNY and CDR2 SVGAGI (reference sequence). Trimming stripped 4 bases from V and 6 bases from J, with 15 bases between. CDR3 length equals 14 residues. DNA of the CDR3: TGTGCCAGCAGTTTTGAGGCCAGCTGGGATGGCTACACCTTC. This translates into CASSFEASWDGYTF.

The table lists this clone with a count of one. The rearrangement joins TRBV9 to TRBJ2-7; tentative D call: TRBD1 (5 bases). V was shortened by 0 bases and J by 0 bases, with 13 bases between the two germline ends. CDR3 size: 16 residues. The germline gives CDR1 SGDLS, CDR2 YYNGEE. Here the CDR3 DNA reads TGTGCCAGCAGCGTAGGGGGCGAGTACAGCTCCTACGAGCAGTACTTC. It specifies CASSVGGEYSSYEQYF.

This rearrangement joins TRBV7-2 to TRBJ2-3; 9 nucleotides align to TRBD2. V dropped 5 bases and J dropped 5; count of bases not matched to a gene: 8. The length of the CDR3 is 15 residues. The germline V gene encodes CDR1 SGHTA and CDR2 FQGNSA. This chain's CDR3 is CASSPVAGDEDTQYF. CDR3 DNA sequence: TGTGCCAGCAGCCCTGTAGCGGGAGATGAAGATACGCAGTATTTT. Together with reference TRBV7-2 and TRBJ2-3, the CDR3 gives the full variable domain: GAGVSQSPSNKVTEKGKDVELRCDPISGHTALYWYRQSLGQGLEFLIYFQGNSAPDKSGLPSDRFSAERTGGSVSTLTIQRTQQEDSAVYLCASSPVAGDEDTQYFGPGTRLTVL.

The rearrangement links TRBV12-5 to TRBJ2-7; 8 bases line up with TRBD2. Germline CDR1 is LGHNT and CDR2 is FRNRAP. Trimming cost V 2 bases and J 4 bases; bases outside gene matches: 4. The CDR3 sequence is 14 residues long. The CDR3 DNA reads as TGTGCTAGTGGTTTGACGAGCGGGGGTTACGAGCAGTACTTC. Its protein is CASGLTSGGYEQYF.

The chain couples TRBV28 to TRBJ1-5; TRBD1 aligns across 8 bases. Germline V CDR1 and CDR2: MDHEN, SYDVKM. This CDR3 has 13 residues. J gave up 6 bases and V 8 bases, and 6 bases lay outside the gene matches. The CDR3 is CASSSGGVQPQHF. CDR3 bases: TGTGCCAGCTCGTCAGGGGGCGTTCAGCCCCAGCATTTT.

The table lists this clone with a few counts. The chain combines TRBV4-3 with TRBJ1-5; the match to TRBD1 covers 7 bases. Unmatched junction bases numbered 7, after V lost 4 bases and J lost 4 bases. Germline V CDR1 and CDR2: LGHNA, YSLEER. The CDR3 is made up of 15 amino acids. The CDR3 is CASSPNYRGNQPQHF. The CDR3 nucleotides are TGCGCCAGCAGCCCCAACTACAGGGGTAATCAGCCCCAGCATTTT.

V is TRBV5-8 and J is TRBJ2-3; 8 bases match TRBD2. This CDR3 has 18 residues. Germline-derived CDR1 and CDR2 are SGHTS and YDEGEE. V was pared by 1 base and J by 4 bases, with 14 bases of the junction left unmatched. In nucleotides, the CDR3 is TGTGCCAGCAGCTTGTGGGGTAGCGGGATTTTGGGGGCAGATACGCAGTATTTT. Protein: CASSLWGSGILGADTQYF.

This chain uses TRBV27 with TRBJ2-1, with D perhaps TRBD2 (5 bases). The V end lost 3 bases, the J end lost 9 bases, and 12 bases lay between the germline ends. The CDR3 covers 13 residues. The germline gives CDR1 MNHEY, CDR2 SMNVEV (reference sequence). The CDR3 nucleotides read TGTGCCAGCAGTTTGGGGAGAGGTAGTGAGCAGTTCTTC. The encoded protein is CASSLGRGSEQFF.

The chain recombines TRBV7-8 with TRBJ1-1, with 8 bases matching TRBD1. The CDR3 sequence is 14 residues long. V shed 5 bases and J 4 bases; nucleotides not matched to a gene: 6. The germline CDR1 and CDR2 sequences are SGHVS and FQNEAQ. The CDR3 DNA reads as TGTGCCAGCAGCCCGGACAGGGAGGTCACTGAAGCTTTCTTT. Its protein is CASSPDREVTEAFF.

This clone was counted only a few times. Other DNA sequences of this sample code for an identical CDR3. The J gene is TRBJ2-7, the V gene TRBV5-1, with 7 bases aligning to TRBD2. The CDR3 has 15 amino acids. Germline lookup yields CDR1 SGHRS and CDR2 YFSETQ. With V trimmed by 0 bases and J by 7 bases, 10 bases remained unmatched. CDR3 nucleotides: TGCGCCAGCAGCTTGGCCGTGGGAGGGCCTGAAGAGCAGTACTTC. Protein sequence: CASSLAVGGPEEQYF.

This clone was counted a few times. V gene TRBV7-9 combines with J gene TRBJ2-7; the match to TRBD1 covers 7 bases. V lost 6 bases, J lost 0 bases, and 2 bases stayed unmatched. This CDR3 has 13 residues. CDR1 SEHNR and CDR2 FQNEAQ come from the germline V gene (reference sequence). CDR3 in amino acids: CASRRDSSYEQYF. CDR3 DNA: TGTGCCAGCAGACGGGACAGCTCCTACGAGCAGTACTTC.